This TCR beta chain derives from a study of blood T cell repertoires in COVID-19. Overall study: COVID-19 samples, acute and convalescent, were from the United States, Italy and Spain. Sample material is recorded as cDNA or gDNA derived from T cells, B-cell-depleted T cells, or PBMCs.

In the source study's methods: The authors estimated nucleated cell counts from reference gene primer amplification. Sequencing used immunoSEQ multiplex PCR; TCRdb keeps in-frame clones, though not all of them. V and J calls and clone size are copied from that table; D and trimming were computed from the DNA. The sample carries 86,000 or so clones, nearly 95% recorded once. The length of the CDR3 is 15 residues. Losses at the gene ends were 2 bases for V and 2 bases for J; bases not matched to a gene: 3. Germline V CDR1 and CDR2: SEHNR, FQNEAQ (reference sequence). The chain couples TRBV7-9 to TRBJ2-5, with 9 bases identical to TRBD2. Specimen: peripheral blood. The clonotype comes from a human donor with active COVID-19. The donor label of this sample is uncertain. CDR3 in amino acids: CASSLPSGAQETQYF. CDR3 DNA sequence: TGTGCCAGCAGCTTACCTAGCGGGGCACAAGAGACCCAGTACTTC.